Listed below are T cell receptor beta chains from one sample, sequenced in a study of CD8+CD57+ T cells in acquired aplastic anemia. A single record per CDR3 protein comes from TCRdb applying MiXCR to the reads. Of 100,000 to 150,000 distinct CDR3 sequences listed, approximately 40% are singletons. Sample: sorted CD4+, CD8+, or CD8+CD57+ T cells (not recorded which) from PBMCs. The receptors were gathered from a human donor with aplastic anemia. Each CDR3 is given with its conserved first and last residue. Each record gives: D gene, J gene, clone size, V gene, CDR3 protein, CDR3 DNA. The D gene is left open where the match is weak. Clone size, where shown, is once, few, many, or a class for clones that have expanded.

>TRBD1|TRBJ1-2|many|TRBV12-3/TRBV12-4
CASSLIQGLRYNYGYTF
TGTGCCAGCAGTTTAATACAGGGGCTAAGGTACAACTATGGCTACACCTTC
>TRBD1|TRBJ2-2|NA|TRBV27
CASAPGQNPNTGELFF
TGTGCCAGCGCACCGGGACAGAACCCGAACACCGGGGAGCTGTTTTTT
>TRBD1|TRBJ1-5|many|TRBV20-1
CSARDLYGTGPLQPQHF
TGCAGTGCTAGAGATTTGTATGGGACAGGGCCCTTACAGCCCCAGCATTTT
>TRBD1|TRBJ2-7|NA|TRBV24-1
CATSAPGTGGVEQYF
TGTGCCACCAGTGCCCCCGGGACAGGGGGAGTCGAGCAGTACTTC
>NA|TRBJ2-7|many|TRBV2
CASTSDYHYEQYF
TGTGCCAGCACCTCGGACTATCACTACGAGCAGTACTTC
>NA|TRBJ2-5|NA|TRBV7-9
CASRPDQETQYF
TGTGCCAGCAGACCAGATCAAGAGACCCAGTACTTC
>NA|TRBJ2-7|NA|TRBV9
CASSHPPRTALGQYF
TGTGCCAGCAGCCACCCCCCGAGGACAGCCCTCGGGCAGTACTTC
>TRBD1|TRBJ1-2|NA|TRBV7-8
CASSPGDRANYGYTF
TGTGCCAGCAGCCCTGGGGACAGGGCTAACTATGGCTACACCTTC
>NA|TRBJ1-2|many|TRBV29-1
CSVENGYTF
TGCAGCGTTGAGAATGGCTACACCTTC
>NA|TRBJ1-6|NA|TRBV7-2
CASSFGLHSPLHF
TGTGCCAGCAGCTTTGGGTTACATTCACCCCTCCACTTT
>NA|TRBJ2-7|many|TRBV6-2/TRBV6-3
CASSFLGAEQYF
TGTGCCAGCAGTTTTCTGGGGGCCGAGCAGTACTTC
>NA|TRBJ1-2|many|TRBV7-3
CASSLTPDSNYGYTF
TGTGCCAGCAGCTTAACCCCAGACTCTAACTATGGCTACACCTTC
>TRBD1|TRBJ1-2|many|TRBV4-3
CASSQGTAGATGYTF
TGCGCCAGCAGCCAGGGGACAGCCGGGGCTACGGGCTACACCTTC
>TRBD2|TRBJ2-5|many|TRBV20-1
CSASLAAQETQYF
TGCAGTGCTTCCCTAGCGGCCCAAGAGACCCAGTACTTC
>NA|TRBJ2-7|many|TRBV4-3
CASSRTRAAGQGKSVQYF
TGCGCCAGCAGCCGCACTCGCGCCGCCGGGCAGGGGAAGTCCGTGCAGTACTTC
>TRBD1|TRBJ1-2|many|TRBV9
CASSGGQGTYGYTF
TGTGCCAGCAGCGGGGGACAGGGTACCTATGGCTACACCTTC
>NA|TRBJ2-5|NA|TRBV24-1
CATSDTGRKEIQYF
TGTGCCACCAGTGATACGGGGCGAAAAGAGATCCAGTACTTC
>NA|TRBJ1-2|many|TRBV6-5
CASSYLFGDYGYTF
TGTGCCAGCAGTTACCTTTTCGGGGACTATGGCTACACCTTC
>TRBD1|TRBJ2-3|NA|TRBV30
CAWSVRTGGRTDTQYF
TGTGCCTGGAGTGTACGGACAGGGGGTCGCACAGATACGCAGTATTTT
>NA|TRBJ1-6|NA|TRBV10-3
CAISARGEGPLHF
TGTGCCATCAGTGCTAGGGGCGAGGGTCCCCTCCACTTT
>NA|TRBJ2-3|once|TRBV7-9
CASSSQQKTQNF
TGTGCCAGCAGTTCACAACAGAAGACGCAGAATTTT
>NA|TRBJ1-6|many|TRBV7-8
CASSLRPRGNSPLHF
TGTGCCAGCAGCTTACGACCGCGGGGGAATTCACCCCTCCACTTT
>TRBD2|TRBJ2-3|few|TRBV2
CASSAGTSGIDTQYF
TGTGCCAGCAGCGCCGGGACTAGCGGAATAGATACGCAGTATTTT
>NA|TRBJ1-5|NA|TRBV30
CAWKPGPWGSNQPQHF
TGTGCCTGGAAGCCGGGACCCTGGGGCAGCAATCAGCCCCAGCATTTT
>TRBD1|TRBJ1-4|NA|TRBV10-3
CAISESSIGQGQFF
TGTGCCATCAGTGAGTCAAGTATAGGACAGGGGCAGTTTTTT